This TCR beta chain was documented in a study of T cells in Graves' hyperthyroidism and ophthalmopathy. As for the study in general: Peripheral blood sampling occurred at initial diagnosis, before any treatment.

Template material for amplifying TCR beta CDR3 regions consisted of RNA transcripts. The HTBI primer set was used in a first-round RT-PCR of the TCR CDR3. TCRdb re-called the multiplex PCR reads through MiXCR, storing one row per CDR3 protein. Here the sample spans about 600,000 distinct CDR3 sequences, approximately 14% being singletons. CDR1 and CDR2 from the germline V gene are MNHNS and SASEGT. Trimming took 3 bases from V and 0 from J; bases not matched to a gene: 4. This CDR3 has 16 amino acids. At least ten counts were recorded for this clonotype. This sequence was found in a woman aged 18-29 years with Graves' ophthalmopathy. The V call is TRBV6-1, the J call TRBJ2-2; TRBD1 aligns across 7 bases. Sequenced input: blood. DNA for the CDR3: TGTGCCAGCAGTGACCAGGGGGTGGCGAACACCGGGGAGCTGTTTTTT. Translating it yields CASSDQGVANTGELFF.